The 16 T cell receptor beta chains below were found in one sample sequenced in a study of CD4 T cells in relation to SARS-CoV-2 and coronaviruses. Antigen specificity for these receptors is unknown. Before the COVID-19 pandemic, during about 2010-2019, CD4+ T cells were taken from unexposed donors. Isolation of CD4+ T cells took place after about 10 days in culture. The table came from immunoSEQ multiplex PCR; TCRdb's copy has only in-frame clones and leaves some out. The repertoire has over 15,000 clones, about four fifths of them found once; the top ten carry 25% to 35%. Sequenced material: CD4+ T cells from PBMCs, cultured in vitro. These receptors originate from a human donor in good health.

The chain combines TRBV18 with TRBJ1-2; maybe TRBD1 (5 bases). CDR3 size: 17 residues. Germline values: CDR1 KGHSH, CDR2 LQKENI. V lost 6 bases and J 10 bases, leaving 30 bases between the germline ends. The CDR3 DNA is TGTGCCAGCTCCCTAAACCCTACCTTCCGCGGACACATAACCTACACCTTC. Protein product: CASSLNPTFRGHITYTF.

This clone was seen a single time. The chain uses TRBV19 and TRBJ2-7; the D is unclear. This CDR3 is built from 14 residues. Trimming shortened V by 6 bases and J by 5 bases, and 17 bases separated the two germline ends. In germline, CDR1 is LNHDA, CDR2 SQIVND (reference sequence). CDR3 amino acids: CASSITIPGNEQYF. CDR3 sequence (DNA): TGTGCCAGTAGCATCACCATCCCAGGTAACGAGCAGTACTTC.

CDR3 protein: CASSLGEGYNEQFF. CDR3 nucleotides: TGTGCCAGCAGCTTAGGGGAGGGATACAATGAGCAGTTCTTC. J is TRBJ2-1 and V is TRBV5-8; TRBD2 matches 7 bases. This CDR3 has 14 residues. Trimming at V came to 2 bases and at J to 4 bases, leaving 3 bases not matched to a gene. From germline, CDR1 is SGHTS and CDR2 YDEGEE.

The rearrangement links TRBV7-9 to TRBJ1-1, with D possibly being TRBD1 (5 bases). Trimming took 4 bases from V and 0 from J, leaving 9 bases between them. Germline CDR1 reads SEHNR; CDR2 reads FQNEAQ (reference sequence). The CDR3 consists of 14 residues. The CDR3 DNA follows: TGTGCCAGCAGCTACGACAGCATGAACACTGAAGCTTTCTTT. As protein: CASSYDSMNTEAFF.

This chain connects TRBV18 to TRBJ2-1; D could derive from TRBD1 or TRBD2 (5 bases each). There are 16 residues in the CDR3. V was clipped by 3 bases and J by 6 bases, with 18 bases between them. Germline lookup yields CDR1 KGHSH and CDR2 LQKENI. The CDR3 spells CASSPEGVAGSNEQFF. CDR3 in DNA: TGTGCCAGCTCACCCGAGGGAGTCGCAGGGAGCAATGAGCAGTTCTTC.

The V and J genes are TRBV2 and TRBJ2-1, with 9 bases lining up with TRBD2. J gave up 7 bases and V 3 bases, and 7 bases lay outside the gene matches. Germline CDR1 is SNHLY and CDR2 is FYNNEI. This CDR3 comprises 15 residues. CDR3 DNA sequence: TGTGCCAGCAGTGAGGCGCGGGGGGGTGGGAATGAGCAGTTCTTC. Protein: CASSEARGGGNEQFF.

The rearrangement joins TRBV11-1 to TRBJ1-6; no clear D. In germline, CDR1 is SGHAT, CDR2 FQDESV (reference sequence). CDR3 length: 13 amino acids. V was shortened by 3 bases and J by 10 bases, with 10 bases between the two germline ends. CDR3: CASSLPGESPLHF. As DNA, the CDR3 is TGTGCCAGCAGCTTGCCCGGAGAATCACCCCTCCACTTT.

This clone was seen only a few times. This chain links TRBV5-1 with TRBJ1-3; the D is unclear. V lost 5 bases, J lost 3 bases, and 12 bases lay in between. The CDR3 is 14 amino acids. The germline V gene encodes CDR1 SGHRS and CDR2 YFSETQ. The CDR3 region has the DNA TGCGCCAGCAGGAGAGACGATCATGGAAACACCATATATTTT. It encodes CASRRDDHGNTIYF.

J is TRBJ1-4 and V is TRBV6-5; D may be TRBD1 (5 bases). The germline V gene has CDR1 MNHEY and CDR2 SVGAGI. Trimming removed 7 bases from V and 8 bases from J, with 17 bases in between. This CDR3 comprises 14 residues. For the CDR3, the DNA is TGTGCCAGCATTCCCTCAGGGCCTTGGGAAAAACTGTTTTTT. This translates into CASIPSGPWEKLFF.

This sequence joins TRBV19 and TRBJ1-1; TRBD1 might be the D (5 bases). The germline V gene encodes CDR1 LNHDA and CDR2 SQIVND (reference sequence). This CDR3 spans 12 amino acids. V lost 2 bases, J lost 10 bases, and 11 bases lay in between. The CDR3 nucleotides are TGTGCCAGTAGTATAAGGGACTCGGCAGCTTTCTTT. Amino acids: CASSIRDSAAFF.

In its sample, this clone was seen a few times. J is TRBJ1-1 and V is TRBV9, with unresolved D. Per germline, CDR1 SGDLS and CDR2 YYNGEE. The CDR3 totals 15 residues. With 0 bases removed from V and 6 bases from J, the gap between germline ends came to 15 bases. CDR3 sequence reads: CASSVDEGSFSEAFF. Here the CDR3 DNA reads TGTGCCAGCAGCGTAGACGAGGGCTCTTTCTCTGAAGCTTTCTTT.

The J gene is TRBJ2-5, the V gene TRBV7-6; D unresolved. The CDR3 is 15 residues long. The V gene's germline CDR1 is SGHVS and CDR2 FNYEAQ. The V and J ends lost 2 bases and 0 bases respectively, with 10 bases between them. The CDR3 nucleotides read TGTGCCAGCAGCTTAAGTAACGGGTACCAAGAGACCCAGTACTTC. It specifies CASSLSNGYQETQYF.

This chain links TRBV20-1 with TRBJ1-2; D is unclear. This CDR3 comprises 9 residues. Germline-derived CDR1 and CDR2 are DFQATT and SNEGSKA (reference sequence). V lost 6 bases and J 8 bases, leaving 7 bases between the germline ends. The CDR3 DNA reads as TGCAGTGCCCTAAGGGGCTACACCTTC. It encodes CSALRGYTF.

This sequence joins TRBV29-1 and TRBJ2-7, with 7 bases fitting TRBD2. This CDR3 contains 13 residues. V lost 4 bases to trimming and J lost 3 bases; unmatched junction nucleotides: 6. Germline-derived CDR1 and CDR2 are SQVTM and ANQGSEA. Here the CDR3 reads CSVGSGIIYEQYF. CDR3 in DNA: TGCAGCGTTGGAAGCGGGATAATCTACGAGCAGTACTTC.

The chain is built from TRBV28 and TRBJ1-6; weak D call: TRBD1 (6 bases). This CDR3 comprises 16 residues. V was clipped by 5 bases and J by 4 bases, with 15 bases between them. Germline V gene data show CDR1 as MDHEN and CDR2 as SYDVKM. CDR3 nucleotides: TGTGCCAGCAGTCGGGGAGGGACACGATATAATTCACCCCTCCACTTT. Its translation: CASSRGGTRYNSPLHF. Full variable domain (missing parts from reference TRBV28 and TRBJ1-6): DVKVTQSSRYLVKRTGEKVFLECVQDMDHENMFWYRQDPGLGLRLIYFSYDVKMKEKGDIPEGYSVSREKKERFSLILESASTNQTSMYLCASSRGGTRYNSPLHFGNGTRLTVT.

V gene TRBV29-1 combines with J gene TRBJ1-1; unclear D gene. There are 10 residues in the CDR3. V lost 2 bases to trimming and J lost 6 bases, with 4 bases between them. CDR1 SQVTM and CDR2 ANQGSEA come from the germline V gene. CDR3 region: CSVEYSEAFF. CDR3 in DNA: TGCAGCGTTGAATACTCTGAAGCTTTCTTT.